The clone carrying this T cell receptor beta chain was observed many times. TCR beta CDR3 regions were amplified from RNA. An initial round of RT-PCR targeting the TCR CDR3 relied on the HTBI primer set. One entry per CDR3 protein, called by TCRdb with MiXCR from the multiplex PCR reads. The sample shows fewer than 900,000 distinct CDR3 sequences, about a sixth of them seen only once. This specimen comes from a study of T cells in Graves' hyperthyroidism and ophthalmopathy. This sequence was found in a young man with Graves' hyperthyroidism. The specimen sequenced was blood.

The CDR3 DNA follows: TGTGCCAGCAGTCCCGACAGTCATAGCAATCAGCCCCAGCATTTT. It yields the protein CASSPDSHSNQPQHF. The rearrangement joins TRBV6-1 to TRBJ1-5; perhaps TRBD1 as D (5 bases). Trimming cost V 5 bases and J 0 bases, with 11 bases left between them. Looked up from germline, CDR1 is MNHNS and CDR2 is SASEGT. This CDR3 comprises 15 residues.